The 22 T cell receptor beta chains below were found in one sample sequenced in a study of blood T cell dynamics during melanoma immunotherapy. The protocol was immunoSEQ multiplex PCR, while the TCRdb copy is restricted to in-frame clones and leaves out a portion. The data contain under 9,500 clones, approximately 85% of them singletons. The time point: week 3, after first cycle of checkpoint inhibitor. Here the sequenced sample was blood, taken from a patient treated with checkpoint blockade. The origin of the receptors is a human donor with melanoma.

The chain couples TRBV7-6 to TRBJ2-5; 7 bases align to TRBD2. The better agreement between TRBJ2-7 and the DNA end casts doubt on the J call. The CDR3 has 14 residues. Looked up from germline, CDR1 is SGHVS and CDR2 is FNYEAQ. CDR3: CASTARAGDYEQYF. The CDR3 DNA sequence: TGTGCCAGCACCGCTCGGGCGGGAGATTACGAGCAGTACTTC.

V and J are TRBV11-2 and TRBJ1-4; weak D call: TRBD1 (6 bases). Per germline, CDR1 SGHAT and CDR2 FQNNGV. This CDR3 contains 15 residues. Trimming removed 2 bases at V and 10 bases at J, with 17 bases between. CDR3 region: CASSLITGPTGKLFF. The CDR3 DNA follows: TGTGCCAGCAGCTTAATCACAGGGCCTACTGGAAAACTGTTTTTT.

The chain links TRBV5-1 to TRBJ2-5; perhaps TRBD1 as D (5 bases). V shed 0 bases and J shed 3 bases, with 12 bases lying between them. The CDR3 runs to 15 residues. Per the germline V gene, CDR1 is SGHRS and CDR2 is YFSETQ. The CDR3 region has the DNA TGCGCCAGCAGCTTGGCCGCGACAGACGAAGAGACCCAGTACTTC. Amino acid sequence: CASSLAATDEETQYF.

The table lists this clone with a count of one. This sequence joins TRBV19 and TRBJ2-6; no clear D. CDR1 and CDR2 from the germline V gene are LNHDA and SQIVND (reference sequence). V lost 0 bases and J lost 0, with 6 bases in between. This CDR3 has 16 amino acids. Here the CDR3 reads CASSIDQNSGANVLTF. Written as DNA, the CDR3 is TGTGCCAGTAGTATAGATCAAAACTCTGGGGCCAACGTCCTGACTTTC.

V and J are TRBV28 and TRBJ1-2, with TRBD1 as a possible D gene (6 bases). This CDR3 comprises 12 residues. Germline lookup yields CDR1 MDHEN and CDR2 SYDVKM. V was pared by 1 base and J by 6 bases, with 6 bases between. The CDR3 nucleotides read TGTGCCAGCAGTTTATACAGGGATGGCTACACCTTC. Its protein product is CASSLYRDGYTF.

The rearrangement links TRBV27 to TRBJ1-4, with TRBD1 matching over 9 bases. The CDR3 is made up of 15 amino acids. V lost 2 bases, J lost 4 bases, and 2 bases stayed unmatched. Germline V CDR1 and CDR2: MNHEY, SMNVEV (reference sequence). CDR3: CASSLQTGGNEKLFF. The CDR3 DNA reads TGTGCCAGCAGTTTACAGACAGGGGGTAATGAAAAACTGTTTTTT. Drawing the rest from reference TRBV27 and TRBJ1-4, the complete variable domain is EAQVTQNPRYLITVTGKKLTVTCSQNMNHEYMSWYRQDPGLGLRQIYYSMNVEVTDKGDVPEGYKVSRKEKRNFPLILESPSPNQTSLYFCASSLQTGGNEKLFFGSGTQLSVL.

V and J are TRBV9 and TRBJ2-5; 7 bases agree with TRBD2. V was pared by 0 bases and J by 5 bases, with 10 bases of the junction left unmatched. The CDR3 runs to 16 residues. Germline CDR1 SGDLS, CDR2 YYNGEE. DNA for the CDR3: TGTGCCAGCAGCGTAGATATTTTGGGAGGGTACGAGACCCAGTACTTC. Translation gives CASSVDILGGYETQYF.

This clone ranks as large. The J gene is TRBJ2-7, the V gene TRBV2; the match to TRBD2 covers 14 bases. Looked up from germline, CDR1 is SNHLY and CDR2 is FYNNEI. Trimming cost V 1 base and J 2 bases; bases outside gene matches: 7. The length of the CDR3 is 18 residues. As DNA, the CDR3 is TGTGCCAGCAGTGAAGGGGTGAGACTAGCGGGAGGGGCCTACGAGCAGTACTTC. This translates into CASSEGVRLAGGAYEQYF. The full variable domain, rest sourced from reference TRBV2 and TRBJ2-7, is EPEVTQTPSHQVTQMGQEVILRCVPISNHLYFYWYRQILGQKVEFLVSFYNNEISEKSEIFDDQFSVERPDGSNFTLKIRSTKLEDSAMYFCASSEGVRLAGGAYEQYFGPGTRLTVT.

The chain joins TRBV6-5 to TRBJ1-1, with 8 nucleotides matching TRBD1. The CDR3 has 14 residues. Looked up from germline, CDR1 is MNHEY and CDR2 is SVGAGI. The V and J ends lost 6 bases and 3 bases, in that order; junction bases with no gene match: 6. The CDR3 bases are TGTGCCAGCAGCCGTGACAGGGGTGACACTGAAGCTTTCTTT. The encoded protein is CASSRDRGDTEAFF.

The table lists this clone with a count of one. V usage is TRBV7-2 and J usage is TRBJ1-2; D unresolved. The germline CDR1 and CDR2 sequences are SGHTA and FQGNSA. Trimming left V 1 base short and J 2 bases short, with 5 bases between. The length of the CDR3 is 13 residues. CDR3 in DNA: TGTGCCAGCAGCTTAGGCCCGAACTATGGCTACACCTTC. Amino acid sequence: CASSLGPNYGYTF.

The chain combines TRBV28 with TRBJ1-4; D gene ambiguous. The CDR3 extends over 12 amino acids. Deletions cut 6 bases from V and 4 bases from J, with 6 bases between. Germline CDR1 MDHEN, CDR2 SYDVKM. In nucleotides, the CDR3 is TGTGCCAGCAGCCAGATTAATGAAAAACTGTTTTTT. It is translated as CASSQINEKLFF.

With respect to this clone: The same CDR3 can be traced to other DNA sequences in this sample. The chain is built from TRBV27 and TRBJ1-2; TRBD1 agrees at 8 bases. The CDR3 loop spans 14 amino acids. Unmatched junction bases numbered 5, after V lost 6 bases and J lost 2 bases. Germline V gives CDR1 MNHEY, CDR2 SMNVEV (reference sequence). DNA for the CDR3: TGTGCCAGCAGCCTACAGGGGGGCAACTATGGCTACACCTTC. It codes for CASSLQGGNYGYTF.

In this sample, this clone is large (0.1 to 1%). The V and J genes are TRBV5-8 and TRBJ2-7; D is possibly TRBD1 (6 bases). CDR1 is SGHTS, CDR2 YDEGEE, per germline. The CDR3 runs to 14 residues. V was clipped by 2 bases and J by 0 bases, with 9 bases between them. CDR3: CASSFTGLSYEQYF. CDR3 DNA: TGTGCCAGCAGCTTCACAGGGCTCTCCTACGAGCAGTACTTC.

The rearrangement uses TRBV2 and TRBJ1-5; tentatively, D is TRBD1 (5 bases). This CDR3 comprises 14 residues. V lost 4 bases and J 2 bases, leaving 9 bases between the germline ends. CDR1 and CDR2 from the germline V gene are SNHLY and FYNNEI. The DNA for the CDR3 is TGTGCCAGCAGTGGACAGAAGCGCAATCAGCCCCAGCATTTT. This encodes CASSGQKRNQPQHF.

The J gene is TRBJ2-7, the V gene TRBV20-1, with TRBD1 matching 7 bases. CDR3 length: 11 residues. The trim removed 5 bases at V and 6 bases at J, leaving 4 bases unmatched. The germline V gene encodes CDR1 DFQATT and CDR2 SNEGSKA (reference sequence). CDR3 nucleotide sequence: TGCAGTGCTCAAGACAGGGTCGAGCAGTACTTC. This gives the protein CSAQDRVEQYF.

As concerns this clone: This CDR3 is also generated by other DNA sequences in the sample. The J gene is TRBJ2-7, the V gene TRBV6-1; D is undetermined. Trimming pared 2 bases from V and 1 base from J, leaving 3 bases between. The CDR3 consists of 12 residues. Germline V gene data show CDR1 as MNHNS and CDR2 as SASEGT. CDR3 protein: CASSEHSYEQYF. The CDR3 DNA follows: TGTGCCAGCAGTGAACATTCCTACGAGCAGTACTTC.

This rearrangement joins TRBV28 to TRBJ1-1, with D possibly TRBD1 on 5 matching bases. The length of the CDR3 is 16 residues. V was pared by 3 bases and J by 3 bases, with 17 bases between. Germline values: CDR1 MDHEN, CDR2 SYDVKM. This CDR3 is CASSFGGPSDDTEAFF. CDR3 nucleotide sequence: TGTGCCAGCAGTTTTGGGGGACCGTCGGACGACACTGAAGCTTTCTTT.

The rearrangement uses TRBV7-3 and TRBJ2-2, with D possibly being TRBD1 or TRBD2 (6 bases each). Germline V lookup: CDR1 SGHTA, CDR2 FQGTGA. V lost 3 bases, J lost 4 bases, and 9 bases lay in between. This CDR3 comprises 14 residues. The CDR3 DNA reads as TGTGCCAGCAGCTTGGGGGGCGGCACCGGGGAGCTGTTTTTT. Its protein product is CASSLGGGTGELFF.

This chain uses TRBV4-1 with TRBJ1-1, with 9 bases matching TRBD1. CDR3 length: 14 residues. V lost 1 base and J lost 9; bases outside the gene matches: 6. The germline CDR1 and CDR2 sequences are MGHRA and YSYEKL. The CDR3 region is CASSQGRDREQAFF. The CDR3, as DNA: TGCGCCAGCAGCCAAGGAAGGGACAGGGAGCAAGCTTTCTTT.

The rearrangement joins TRBV14 to TRBJ2-5; D ambiguous. V gave up 4 bases and J gave up 9 bases, with 9 bases separating them. The CDR3 extends over 11 amino acids. CDR1 is SGHDN, CDR2 FVKESK, per germline. The CDR3 sequence is CASSPYYSQYF. CDR3 nucleotide sequence: TGTGCCAGCAGCCCGTATTACTCCCAGTACTTC.

J is TRBJ1-1 and V is TRBV7-3, with a possible D match to TRBD1 (5 bases). Germline V CDR1 and CDR2: SGHTA, FQGTGA. V gave up 3 bases and J gave up 4 bases, with 9 bases separating them. The CDR3 is 13 residues long. CDR3 sequence reads: CASSLSGSTEAFF. The CDR3, as DNA: TGTGCCAGCAGCTTGTCAGGGAGCACTGAAGCTTTCTTT.

The gene calls are TRBV4-2 and TRBJ1-1; 8 bases align to TRBD1. Germline V gene lookup returns CDR1 LGHNA and CDR2 YNFKEQ. The J segment lost 1 base and the V segment lost 4 bases, leaving 5 bases of the junction unmatched. The CDR3 consists of 15 residues. Here the CDR3 reads CASSPAGTGNTEAFF. CDR3 DNA sequence: TGTGCCAGCAGCCCAGCCGGGACAGGGAACACTGAAGCTTTCTTT.